The 7 T cell receptor beta chains below come from one sample, sequenced in a study of blood T cell repertoires in COVID-19. Profiled with immunoSEQ multiplex PCR; TCRdb holds only in-frame clones, not every one. Of roughly 62,000 clones listed, approximately 83% are singletons. Material: peripheral blood. Source of these receptors: an elderly man with COVID-19, enrolled during active disease.

The V gene is TRBV19, the J gene TRBJ1-2; D is undetermined. Germline values: CDR1 LNHDA, CDR2 SQIVND (reference sequence). The length of the CDR3 is 13 residues. The germline V and J ends were trimmed by 3 bases and 6 bases, with 11 bases remaining between them. The CDR3 is CASSIPLSDGYTF. Written as DNA, the CDR3 is TGTGCCAGTAGTATCCCCTTATCGGATGGCTACACCTTC.

The rearrangement links TRBV6-2 or TRBV6-3 to TRBJ1-5, with 8 bases aligning to TRBD1. The V and J ends lost 0 bases and 5 bases, in that order; junction bases with no gene match: 3. The CDR3 contains 15 residues. CDR1 MNHEY and CDR2 SVGEGT come from the germline V gene. Here the CDR3 DNA reads TGTGCCAGCAGTTACTCGAGCAGGGGGCATCAGCCCCAGCATTTT. Translating gives CASSYSSRGHQPQHF.

This rearrangement joins TRBV6-5 to TRBJ1-4, with D unclear. Germline values: CDR1 MNHEY, CDR2 SVGAGI. This CDR3 comprises 14 residues. Trimming took 8 bases from V and 3 from J, leaving 13 bases between them. CDR3 sequence (DNA): TGTGCCAGCTCGCCCAGTTTGGCTAATGAAAAACTGTTTTTT. Translation gives CASSPSLANEKLFF.

J is TRBJ1-1 and V is TRBV18, with D maybe TRBD1 (6 bases). Germline assignment: CDR1 KGHSH and CDR2 LQKENI. CDR3 length: 13 amino acids. V dropped 2 bases and J dropped 5 bases, with 9 bases sitting between them. The CDR3 nucleotides are TGTGCCAGCTCACCAGCAGGGGAAACTGAAGCTTTCTTT. The encoded protein is CASSPAGETEAFF.

The J gene is TRBJ2-7, the V gene TRBV27; D possibly corresponds to TRBD1 (6 bases). Trimming removed 5 bases at V and 0 bases at J, with 17 bases between. The CDR3 runs to 16 residues. CDR1 is MNHEY and CDR2 is SMNVEV in the germline V gene (reference sequence). This chain's CDR3 is CASSLKQGPGSYEQYF. CDR3 in DNA: TGTGCCAGCAGTCTTAAACAGGGACCCGGCTCCTACGAGCAGTACTTC.

Notes on this clone: A junction end diverges from the germline sequence, so it may reflect a read error. The chain carries TRBV14 and TRBJ2-4, with D possibly TRBD2 on 5 matching bases. CDR3 size: 13 residues. CDR1 and CDR2 (germline): SGHDN, FVKESK. For the CDR3, the DNA is TGTGCCAGCAGCCAATCGGCGGGTTCCGCCCCCGGCTTC. As protein: CASSQSAGSAPGF. The variable domain in full, completed from reference TRBV14 and TRBJ2-4, reads EAGVTQFPSHSVIEKGQTVTLRCDPISGHDNLYWYRRVMGKEIKFLLHFVKESKQDESGMPNNRFLAERTGGTYSTLKVQPAELEDSGVYFCASSQSAGSAPGFGAGTRLSVL.

The V and J genes are TRBV3-1 (or the pseudogene TRBV3-2) and TRBJ1-1; D is uncertain. Trimming removed 4 bases from V and 3 bases from J, with 12 bases in between. In germline, CDR1 is LGHDT, CDR2 YNNKEL (reference sequence). CDR3 length equals 14 residues. CDR3 sequence reads: CASSPIKGDTEAFF. The CDR3 coding sequence is TGTGCCAGCAGCCCGATTAAGGGAGACACTGAAGCTTTCTTT.